A selection of T cell receptor beta chains follows, all from one sample in a study of blood T cell repertoires in COVID-19. Only in-frame clones appear in the TCRdb table, and some are missing; sequencing was by immunoSEQ multiplex PCR. The sample includes about 110,000 clones, roughly four fifths seen only once; the top ten take roughly 4%. Sequencing was carried out using peripheral blood. The receptor source for this set is a woman aged 70-85 years with acute or convalescent COVID-19. The CDR3 runs from the conserved cysteine through the conserved F or W. The order of the fields is J gene, V gene, CDR3 protein.

TRBJ1-5 | TRBV6-5 | CASSPSELQPQHF
TRBJ2-1 | TRBV18 | CASSPLEGSHYNEQFF
TRBJ1-1 | TRBV19 | CASSIRTGGNTEAFF
TRBJ2-5 | TRBV29-1 | CSGAGTGGLETQYF
TRBJ2-3 | TRBV2 | CASSERGGGSGTDTQYF
TRBJ2-2 | TRBV10-3 | CAIRRGGNTGELFF
TRBJ2-7 | TRBV5-1 | CASSFGLAGVSYEQYF
TRBJ2-1 | TRBV5-1 | CASRPGLANEQFF
TRBJ1-3 | TRBV7-9 | CASSYGGPGTGENTIYF
TRBJ1-2 | TRBV2 | CARQLEAGRYGYTF
TRBJ1-1 | TRBV11-3 | CASSPGTGGNTEAFF
TRBJ2-3 | TRBV2 | CASRATPSGSTDTQYF
TRBJ2-2 | TRBV5-1 | CASSQATNTGELFF
TRBJ2-1 | TRBV19 | CASSTMDSFNEQFF
TRBJ2-1 | TRBV5-1 | CASSLGDRGSYNEQFF
TRBJ1-1 | TRBV29-1 | CSVDLRNTEAFF
TRBJ2-1 | TRBV2 | CASRLASGNEQFF
TRBJ2-5 | TRBV28 | CASSAAGAAGGIETQYF